A single sample gave rise to the 24 T cell receptor beta chains below, sequenced in a study of cytomegalovirus exposure and HLA in healthy donors. The study ran its PCR with 60 Vbeta and 13 Jbeta primers. The data were produced by immunoSEQ multiplex PCR, yet TCRdb's version contains in-frame clones alone and is incomplete. The sample contains 90,000 to 150,000 clones, 70% to 85% of which appear only once. Sequenced input: PBMCs. The receptor set was obtained from a middle-aged man in good health and CMV-seropositive.

DNA of the CDR3: TGCGCCAGCAGCTTGGGCGGGGGTCAAGATACGCAGTATTTT. Protein sequence: CASSLGGGQDTQYF. The chain employs TRBV5-1 and TRBJ2-3, with 7 bases that match TRBD2. The ends lost 0 bases at V and 5 bases at J; junction bases unmatched: 3. CDR1 and CDR2 (germline): SGHRS, YFSETQ. The CDR3 sequence is 14 residues long. Looking up the rest from reference TRBV5-1 and TRBJ2-3 gives the full variable domain: KAGVTQTPRYLIKTRGQQVTLSCSPISGHRSVSWYQQTPGQGLQFLFEYFSETQRNKGNFPGRFSGRQFSNSRSEMNVSTLELGDSALYLCASSLGGGQDTQYFGPGTRLTVL.

This clone was counted only a few times. The chain joins TRBV7-8 to TRBJ1-2; D ambiguous. The ends were cut back, 7 bases at V and 0 bases at J, with 12 bases in the middle. Germline V lookup: CDR1 SGHVS, CDR2 FQNEAQ. This CDR3 is 14 amino acids long. The CDR3 sequence: CASTRRVANYGYTF. The CDR3 region has the DNA TGTGCCAGCACCCGCCGGGTCGCTAACTATGGCTACACCTTC.

V usage is TRBV11-2 and J usage is TRBJ1-2, with D perhaps matching TRBD1 (5 bases). The CDR3 spans 14 residues. V lost 3 bases, J lost 8 bases, and 16 bases lay in between. From germline, CDR1 is SGHAT and CDR2 FQNNGV. CDR3 sequence reads: CASSFRGSGAGYTF. The DNA of the CDR3 is TGTGCCAGCAGCTTTAGGGGCAGTGGGGCGGGCTACACCTTC.

V and J are TRBV9 and TRBJ2-1; TRBD2 is a possible D gene (6 bases). This CDR3 region has 13 residues. CDR1 and CDR2 from the germline V gene are SGDLS and YYNGEE. Between the trimmed V and J ends, which lost 0 bases and 6 bases, there was a span of 7 bases. The CDR3: CASSVGDFNEQFF. The CDR3 DNA sequence: TGTGCCAGCAGCGTAGGGGACTTCAATGAGCAGTTCTTC.

The rearrangement joins TRBV10-2 to TRBJ2-3, with a possible D match to TRBD1 (5 bases). The CDR3 has 12 amino acids. Trimming removed 8 bases at V and 4 bases at J, with 10 bases between. Germline values: CDR1 WSHSY, CDR2 SAAADI. The CDR3 sequence: CASGEGADTQYF. CDR3 DNA sequence: TGCGCCAGCGGGGAAGGGGCAGATACGCAGTATTTT.

The rearrangement links TRBV30 to TRBJ1-1; TRBD1 agrees at 11 bases. CDR1 GTSNPN and CDR2 SVGIG come from the germline V gene (reference sequence). The J segment lost 4 bases and the V segment lost 2 bases, leaving 3 bases of the junction unmatched. CDR3 length equals 14 residues. The CDR3 DNA reads TGTGCCTGGAGTTCGGGACAGGGGGGCACTGAAGCTTTCTTT. Translating gives CAWSSGQGGTEAFF.

V usage is TRBV5-1 and J usage is TRBJ2-6, with no clear D. This CDR3 spans 18 amino acids. Deletions cut 4 bases from V and 1 base from J, with 18 bases between. Germline CDR1 SGHRS, CDR2 YFSETQ. The CDR3 coding sequence is TGCGCCAGCAGCCTTTTTTCCCTTACTTTATCTGGGGCCAACGTCCTGACTTTC. Translated: CASSLFSLTLSGANVLTF.

This clone was detected only a few times. This chain links TRBV19 with TRBJ2-1, with 8 bases fitting TRBD2. This CDR3 has 10 residues. V was clipped by 10 bases and J by 7 bases; unmatched bases: 0. CDR1 is LNHDA and CDR2 is SQIVND in the germline V gene (reference sequence). This CDR3 is CATGGNEQFF. CDR3 DNA: TGTGCCACGGGGGGGAATGAGCAGTTCTTC.

V and J are TRBV5-8 and TRBJ1-5; the D gene is possibly TRBD1 (5 bases). CDR1 is SGHTS and CDR2 is YDEGEE in the germline V gene. There are 16 residues in the CDR3. V dropped 0 bases and J dropped 1 base, with 11 bases sitting between them. CDR3 amino acids: CASSLAQGWSNQPQHF. The CDR3 DNA follows: TGTGCCAGCAGCTTGGCCCAGGGATGGAGCAATCAGCCCCAGCATTTT.

This rearrangement joins TRBV7-9 to TRBJ1-2, with 10 bases that match TRBD1. The germline CDR1 and CDR2 sequences are SEHNR and FQNEAQ (reference sequence). Trimming at V came to 4 bases and at J to 8 bases, leaving 10 bases not matched to a gene. The CDR3 runs 15 residues. In nucleotides, the CDR3 is TGTGCCAGCAGCTCTCCCCGAGGGACAGGGGCCGGCTACACCTTC. This translates into CASSSPRGTGAGYTF.

The chain carries TRBV19 and TRBJ2-2, with 14 bases fitting TRBD2. Germline V gene data show CDR1 as LNHDA and CDR2 as SQIVND (reference sequence). This CDR3 region has 18 residues. J lost 5 bases, V lost 3 bases, and 8 bases had no gene match. This chain's CDR3 is CASSMTSGRAVGTGELFF. The CDR3 bases are TGTGCCAGTAGTATGACTAGCGGGAGGGCCGTGGGTACCGGGGAGCTGTTTTTT.

The V call is TRBV7-9, the J call TRBJ1-1, with D tentatively TRBD1 (5 bases). Germline V gives CDR1 SEHNR, CDR2 FQNEAQ (reference sequence). The CDR3 sequence is 15 residues long. The V end was cut by 5 bases, the J end by 0 bases, with 13 bases between. Written as DNA, the CDR3 is TGTGCCAGCAGCCCCCGACAGAACCTGAACACTGAAGCTTTCTTT. It is translated as CASSPRQNLNTEAFF.

V gene TRBV27 combines with J gene TRBJ1-2; D perhaps matches TRBD1 (5 bases). In germline, CDR1 is MNHEY, CDR2 SMNVEV (reference sequence). Trimming left V 3 bases short and J 2 bases short, with 7 bases between. This CDR3 comprises 13 residues. CDR3 sequence: CASSLQGNYGYTF. The CDR3 nucleotides are TGTGCCAGCAGTTTGCAGGGAAACTATGGCTACACCTTC.

This chain connects TRBV30 to TRBJ1-2, with D possibly being TRBD1 (5 bases). Trimming took off 8 bases at V and 4 bases at J, with 20 bases between the two ends. CDR1 GTSNPN and CDR2 SVGIG come from the germline V gene (reference sequence). CDR3 length: 14 residues. The DNA for the CDR3 is TGTGCCCGAACCACACCGGGGGAGGGCTATGGCTACACCTTC. Amino acids: CARTTPGEGYGYTF.

Notes on this clone: The sample contains more than one DNA sequence encoding this CDR3. The rearrangement links TRBV2 to TRBJ1-2, with 10 bases identical to TRBD1. This CDR3 spans 13 amino acids. The J segment lost 6 bases and the V segment lost 4 bases, leaving 2 bases of the junction unmatched. The germline V gene encodes CDR1 SNHLY and CDR2 FYNNEI. The CDR3 region has the DNA TGTGCCAGCAGTGGGGACAGGGGTGATGGCTACACCTTC. Protein: CASSGDRGDGYTF.

This clone appeared a single time. The chain combines TRBV11-3 with TRBJ2-3; 8 nucleotides agree with TRBD2. This CDR3 has 13 amino acids. Trimming at V came to 1 base and at J to 8 bases, leaving 2 bases not matched to a gene. Germline CDR1 and CDR2: SGHNT and YENEEA. In DNA form, the CDR3 reads TGTGCCAGCAGCTTAGGCGGGGGGACTACGCAGTATTTT. Amino acids: CASSLGGGTTQYF.

This chain joins TRBV2 and TRBJ1-5, with D hard to call. This CDR3 contains 13 residues. The germline CDR1 and CDR2 sequences are SNHLY and FYNNEI. V was cut by 7 bases and J by 1 base, with 8 bases left in between. CDR3 sequence: CASNRVSNQPQHF. The CDR3 DNA follows: TGTGCCAGCAATCGGGTGAGCAATCAGCCCCAGCATTTT.

The chain has TRBV28 and TRBJ1-2, with no clear D. Germline assignment: CDR1 MDHEN and CDR2 SYDVKM. This CDR3 has 13 residues. The V end was cut by 8 bases, the J end by 6 bases, with 16 bases between. In DNA form, the CDR3 reads TGTGCCAGCCGCGAACCCCCCAAAAATGGCTACACCTTC. This codes for CASREPPKNGYTF.

In DNA form, the CDR3 reads TGTGCCAGCAGCAGTTACAATGAGCAGTTCTTC. Its protein is CASSSYNEQFF. The chain is built from TRBV28 and TRBJ2-1; D is unresolved. CDR1 is MDHEN, CDR2 SYDVKM, per germline. The length of the CDR3 is 11 residues. V gave up 6 bases and J gave up 4 bases, with 4 bases separating them.

The V gene is TRBV20-1, the J gene TRBJ1-1, with 7 positions matching TRBD1. From germline, CDR1 is DFQATT and CDR2 SNEGSKA (reference sequence). J lost 13 bases, V lost 5 bases, and 7 bases had no gene match. The CDR3 contains 10 residues. The CDR3 loop is CSAATGWDFF. The CDR3 DNA follows: TGCAGTGCTGCGACAGGGTGGGATTTCTTT.

This sequence joins TRBV6-5 and TRBJ2-6; D ambiguous. Looked up from germline, CDR1 is MNHEY and CDR2 is SVGAGI. This CDR3 spans 14 amino acids. Trimming shortened V by 7 bases and J by 0 bases, and 7 bases separated the two germline ends. In DNA form, the CDR3 reads TGTGCCAGCAATCCCCACTCTGGGGCCAACGTCCTGACTTTC. Its protein product is CASNPHSGANVLTF.

This clone was recorded only once. The V call is TRBV5-6, the J call TRBJ2-7; TRBD2 might be the D (5 bases). Germline V gene lookup returns CDR1 SGHDT and CDR2 YYEEEE. The CDR3 covers 12 residues. V was shortened by 4 bases and J by 6 bases, with 11 bases between the two germline ends. Written as DNA, the CDR3 is TGTGCCAGCAGCCCAGGAGGTGGCGAGCAGTACTTC. It specifies CASSPGGGEQYF.

The CDR3 protein is CASSLVKGYEQYF. CDR3 bases: TGTGCCAGCAGCTTAGTAAAGGGGTACGAGCAGTACTTC. J is TRBJ2-7 and V is TRBV11-2; possible D gene TRBD1, 5 bases. The CDR3 sequence is 13 residues long. The V end lost 1 base, the J end lost 4 bases, and 8 bases lay between the germline ends. The germline CDR1 and CDR2 sequences are SGHAT and FQNNGV.

J is TRBJ1-1 and V is TRBV5-1, with a tentative D call TRBD1 (6 bases). The V end lost 0 bases, the J end lost 5 bases, and 20 bases lay between the germline ends. CDR3 length: 17 residues. Germline CDR1 is SGHRS and CDR2 is YFSETQ. The CDR3 DNA sequence: TGCGCCAGCAGCTTGGATGGGGGCGCGGCGGTAAAGACTGAAGCTTTCTTT. Protein: CASSLDGGAAVKTEAFF.